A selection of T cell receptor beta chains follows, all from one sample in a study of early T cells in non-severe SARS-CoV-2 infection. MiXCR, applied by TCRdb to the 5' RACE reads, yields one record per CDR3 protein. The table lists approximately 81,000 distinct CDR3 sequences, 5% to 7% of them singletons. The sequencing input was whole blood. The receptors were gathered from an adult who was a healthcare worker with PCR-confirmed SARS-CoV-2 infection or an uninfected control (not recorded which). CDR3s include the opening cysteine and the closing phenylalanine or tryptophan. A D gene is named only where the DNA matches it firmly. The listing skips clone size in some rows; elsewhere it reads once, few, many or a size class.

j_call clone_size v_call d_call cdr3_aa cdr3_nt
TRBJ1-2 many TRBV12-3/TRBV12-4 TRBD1 CASNPDRGILYGYTF TGTGCCAGCAATCCGGACAGGGGAATCCTCTATGGCTACACCTTC
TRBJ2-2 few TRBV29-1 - CSVRSAFSNTGELFF TGCAGCGTTCGATCAGCTTTTTCGAACACCGGGGAGCTGTTTTTT
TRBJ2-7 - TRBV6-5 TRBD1 CASSGQGLFYEQYF TGTGCCAGCAGCGGACAGGGCTTATTCTACGAGCAGTACTTC
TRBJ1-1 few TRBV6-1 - CATQRTASTEAFF TGTGCCACCCAAAGGACAGCGAGCACTGAAGCTTTCTTT
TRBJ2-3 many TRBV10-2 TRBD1 CASSYGTGGTDTQYF TGCGCCAGCAGCTACGGGACAGGCGGAACAGATACGCAGTATTTT
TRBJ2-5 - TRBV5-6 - CASSLEGVETQYF TGTGCCAGCAGCTTGGAGGGTGTCGAGACCCAGTACTTC
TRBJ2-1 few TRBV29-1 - CSVGRGHYNEQFF TGCAGCGTTGGGAGGGGACACTACAATGAGCAGTTCTTC
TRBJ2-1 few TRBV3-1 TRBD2 CASSLGTTSYNEQFF TGTGCCAGCAGCCTGGGGACTACATCCTACAATGAGCAGTTCTTC
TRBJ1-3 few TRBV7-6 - CASSPQYSGNTIYF TGTGCCAGCAGCCCACAATACTCTGGAAACACCATATATTTT
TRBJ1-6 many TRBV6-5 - CASRKPGDLSPLHF TGTGCCAGCAGAAAACCGGGAGACCTTTCACCCCTCCACTTT
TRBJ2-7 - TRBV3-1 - CASSFGEGGLAGGRGPYEQYF -
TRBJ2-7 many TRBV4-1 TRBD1 CASSQGQGAYEQYF TGCGCCAGCAGCCAAGGACAGGGGGCCTACGAGCAGTACTTC
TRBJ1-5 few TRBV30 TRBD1 CAWSVMGQGPQPQHF TGTGCCTGGAGTGTAATGGGACAGGGACCTCAGCCCCAGCATTTT
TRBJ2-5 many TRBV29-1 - CSVVGDGQTQYF TGCAGCGTTGTGGGGGATGGTCAGACCCAGTACTTC
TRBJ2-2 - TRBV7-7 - CASSSTRADTGELFF TGTGCCAGCAGCTCCACAAGGGCGGACACCGGGGAGCTGTTTTTT
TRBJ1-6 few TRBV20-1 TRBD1 CSAKQGENSPLHF TGCAGTGCGAAACAGGGGGAAAATTCACCCCTCCACTTT